Many counts were recorded for the clone carrying this T cell receptor (beta chain). This entry comes from a study of blood T cell repertoires in COVID-19. Across the whole study: The United States, Italy and Spain were the sources of the acute and convalescent COVID-19 samples.

The germline V gene encodes CDR1 MDHEN and CDR2 SYDVKM. CDR3 length equals 23 residues. J lost 1 base, V lost 6 bases, and 26 bases had no gene match. Generated by immunoSEQ multiplex PCR, the TCRdb table keeps only in-frame clones and is missing some. The profile shows 150,000 or so clones, roughly 77% of them singletons. This chain joins TRBV28 and TRBJ1-5; 11 nucleotides line up with TRBD1. The receptor was isolated from a human donor in a cohort sampled during active COVID-19. Source material: peripheral blood. In DNA, the CDR3 is TGTGCCAGCAGCTCCAGTACGGTAAAGGACAGGGGGCCGAGTTCAATCAGCAATCAGCCCCAGCATTTT. Residues: CASSSSTVKDRGPSSISNQPQHF.